Listed below are T cell receptor beta chains from one sample, sequenced in a study of blood T cell repertoires in COVID-19. Some clones are missing from TCRdb's copy, which holds only in-frame ones; the method was immunoSEQ multiplex PCR. The repertoire holds about 49,000 clones, with 82% as singletons. Sample: peripheral blood. The source of these receptors is a woman in her fifties or sixties with acute or convalescent COVID-19. Both conserved end residues are part of each CDR3. The D gene is left open where the match is weak. For some rows the clone size is stated as once, few or many, or as a class when expanded; others skip it.

size	length	D	J	V	DNA	CDR3
.	14	TRBD2	TRBJ2-3	TRBV29-1	TGCAGCGTGGCGGGACTAGCGGGGGCAGATACGCAGTATTTT	CSVAGLAGADTQYF
.	16	TRBD1	TRBJ1-4	TRBV9	TGTGCCAGCAGCGTAGAGGACAGGGAAACTAATGAAAAACTGTTTTTT	CASSVEDRETNEKLFF
medium-sized	11	.	TRBJ1-1	TRBV12-3/TRBV12-4	TGTGCCAGCAGTGCGGTGGCTGAAGCTTTCTTT	CASSAVAEAFF
.	19	TRBD2	TRBJ2-3	TRBV7-2	TGTGCCAGCAGCTCAGATCCGGGACTAGCGGGAACGAGCACAGATACGCAGTATTTT	CASSSDPGLAGTSTDTQYF
.	11	.	TRBJ1-6	TRBV6-1	TGTGCCAGCAGTGAACCCCAGGTGCTGCACTTT	CASSEPQVLHF
once	14	.	TRBJ1-5	TRBV27	TGTGCCAGCAGTTTATCGAGGTCCGATCAGCCCCAGCATTTT	CASSLSRSDQPQHF
.	14	.	TRBJ2-1	TRBV6-5	TGTGCCAGCAGCAATGGAGGGGGGGCGAGGGAGCAGTTCTTC	CASSNGGGAREQFF
.	15	TRBD1	TRBJ1-4	TRBV28	TGTGCCAGCAGTCCCGGGACAGCAACTAATGAAAAACTGTTTTTT	CASSPGTATNEKLFF
once	13	.	TRBJ1-2	TRBV24-1	TGTGCCACCAGTGATTCAGGGTACTCTGGCTACACCTTC	CATSDSGYSGYTF
.	19	.	TRBJ2-1	TRBV21-1	TGTGCCAGCAGCAGACCGGGGACTAGCGGGAGGACGACCTACAATGAGCAGTTCTTC	CASSRPGTSGRTTYNEQFF
.	12	.	TRBJ1-1	TRBV19	TGTGCCAGTAGTAGGATCGGGGCTGAAGCTTTCTTT	CASSRIGAEAFF
.	19	.	TRBJ2-1	TRBV30	TGTGCCTGGAGTACCGACTGGTTCGACCTTAGCCACCGTACTAGCGAGCAGTTCTTC	CAWSTDWFDLSHRTSEQFF
.	14	.	TRBJ1-1	TRBV19	TGTGCCAGTAGTTTACCACAGGGGAACACTGAAGCTTTCTTT	CASSLPQGNTEAFF
.	18	.	TRBJ2-3	TRBV5-1	TGCGCCAGCAGCTTGGCCTGGTCGGGGTCGGTTGGGCGGGATACGCAGTATTTT	CASSLAWSGSVGRDTQYF
.	14	.	TRBJ1-6	TRBV6-5	TGTGCCAGCAGTCGAACAGGATGGGATTCACCCCTCCACTTT	CASSRTGWDSPLHF
once	13	.	TRBJ1-3	TRBV7-6	TGTGCCAGCAGCCAAAACTCTGGAAACACCATATATTTT	CASSQNSGNTIYF
.	17	TRBD2	TRBJ2-6	TRBV18	TGTGCCAGCTCATCGGCTAGCGGGAGGACTGGGGCCAACGTCCTGACTTTC	CASSSASGRTGANVLTF
few	16	TRBD2	TRBJ2-1	TRBV5-1	TGCGCCAGCACCCGTGGGCGCGGGGGGCGAAACAATGAGCAGTTCTTC	CASTRGRGGRNNEQFF
.	14	.	TRBJ2-7	TRBV6-5	TGTGCCAGCACCGGACTAGGGGGGCCCTACGAGCAGTACTTC	CASTGLGGPYEQYF
.	14	.	TRBJ2-1	TRBV19	TGTGCCAGTACCCCTGCTAGCTGGGACAATGAGCAGTTCTTC	CASTPASWDNEQFF
.	14	.	TRBJ1-1	TRBV28	TGTGCCAGCAGTTTATACAGGGTTAGGGCTGAAGCTTTCTTT	CASSLYRVRAEAFF
.	15	TRBD2	TRBJ2-1	TRBV28	TGTGCCAGCAGTTTGTGGCTAGCGGGAGGCAATGAGCAGTTCTTC	CASSLWLAGGNEQFF
.	17	.	TRBJ2-3	TRBV7-2	TGTGCCAGCAGCTTAGAAGGGACGGGGGGCCTCACAGATACGCAGTATTTT	CASSLEGTGGLTDTQYF
once	14	.	TRBJ1-4	TRBV28	TGTGCCAGCAACGACCCGTCAGGAAGTGAAAAACTGTTTTTT	CASNDPSGSEKLFF
.	15	TRBD1	TRBJ1-6	TRBV2	TGTGCCAGCAGTTTCACAGGGGGCTCGGGGTCACCCCTCCACTTT	CASSFTGGSGSPLHF
.	14	.	TRBJ2-7	TRBV18	TGTGCCAGCTCACAATTAGTCCCTTTTTACGAGCAGTACTTC	CASSQLVPFYEQYF
.	14	TRBD1	TRBJ1-6	TRBV7-9	TGTGCCAGCAGCCAAGGACAGGGGACGACACCCCTCCACTTT	CASSQGQGTTPLHF
.	11	.	TRBJ2-3	TRBV20-1	TGCAGTGCTAGGGAGGGGAACACGCAGTATTTT	CSAREGNTQYF
once	19	TRBD1	TRBJ1-2	TRBV9	TGTGCCAGCAGCGCGCTACGACAGGGGGCAAAGACTATCAACTATGGCTACACCTTC	CASSALRQGAKTINYGYTF
.	14	.	TRBJ2-7	TRBV5-1	TGCGCCAGCAGCGTTCCAGGGGGGATTACGCAGCAGTACTTC	CASSVPGGITQQYF
.	14	.	TRBJ2-1	TRBV5-6	TGTGCCAGCAGCTTAAGGGCAGGACAAACCGGTCAGTTCTTC	CASSLRAGQTGQFF
.	16	.	TRBJ2-4	TRBV10-2	TGCGCCAGCAGTGAGCAGGTCGAATACCCCAAAAACATTCAGTACTTC	CASSEQVEYPKNIQYF
once	15	.	TRBJ2-1	TRBV19	TGTGCCAGTAGTATAGGCAGCGGGCCCTACAATGAGCAGTTCTTC	CASSIGSGPYNEQFF
.	12	.	TRBJ2-7	TRBV7-2	TGTGCCAGCAGCTCGAGCTCCTACGAGCAGTACTTC	CASSSSSYEQYF
.	16	.	TRBJ1-2	TRBV23-1	TGCGCCAGCAGTCAATCCACATGCGGGGCGGGGGGGGGCTACACCTTC	CASSQSTCGAGGGYTF
.	13	TRBD2	TRBJ2-5	TRBV5-1	TGCGCCAGCAGCTCGGGACTAGCGGGTTCTCAGTACTTC	CASSSGLAGSQYF
.	14	TRBD1	TRBJ1-1	TRBV6-5	TGTGCCAGCAGTCATGGACAGGGGGTCTCTGAAGCTTTCTTT	CASSHGQGVSEAFF
.	15	.	TRBJ2-1	TRBV9	TGTGCCAGCAGCCCTGGGGGGGCCTCCTACAATGAGCAGTTCTTC	CASSPGGASYNEQFF
few	14	.	TRBJ1-6	TRBV30	TGTGCCTGGAGTCTACAGGGTTATAATTCACCCCTCCACTTT	CAWSLQGYNSPLHF
.	15	TRBD2	TRBJ2-7	TRBV5-4	TGTGCCAGCAGCTTGTTGCGGGAGTCCTCCTACGAGCAGTACTTC	CASSLLRESSYEQYF
.	14	.	TRBJ2-7	TRBV7-9	TGTGCCAGCAGTCCAGACAGGCTCTCCTACGAGCAGTACTTC	CASSPDRLSYEQYF
.	14	TRBD1	TRBJ2-7	TRBV11-2	TGTGCCAGCAGGCCTACAGGGGCGGGCTACGAGCAGTACTTC	CASRPTGAGYEQYF
.	17	.	TRBJ2-7	TRBV2	TGTGCCAGCAGTGAACCGACGTCCCGCAGGGGTGGCTACGAGCAGTACTTC	CASSEPTSRRGGYEQYF
.	16	TRBD1	TRBJ2-3	TRBV19	TGTGCCAGTAGTTTCCTTTGGACAGGGCAGGCAGATACGCAGTATTTT	CASSFLWTGQADTQYF
few	18	TRBD2	TRBJ2-5	TRBV5-1	TGCGCCAGCAGCTCAGGACTAGCGGGGGGTGGTGTGCAAGAGACCCAGTACTTC	CASSSGLAGGGVQETQYF